A selection of T cell receptor beta chains follows, all from one sample in a study of T cell repertoires in cytomegalovirus infection. Via MiXCR, TCRdb re-called the reads, giving one row per CDR3 protein. Of over 200,000 distinct CDR3 sequences listed, roughly 13% are singletons. The sequenced sample was PBMCs. These receptors originate from a human donor in good health (CMV status not recorded). Some clones in this sample may be carry-over from other donors' samples. The conserved cysteine and the conserved F or W are not part of the CDR3 here. The order of the fields is V gene, CDR3 length, J gene, CDR3 protein.

TRBV6-5	16	TRBJ2-7	ASSYKGGDWAQKYEQY
TRBV19	10	TRBJ1-5	ASRTGVQPQH
TRBV7-2	13	TRBJ1-4	ASSTMDMANEKLF
TRBV7-2	13	TRBJ2-7	ASSLEGQGQNEQY
TRBV5-4	13	TRBJ2-1	ASSSRQGRHNEQF
TRBV5-1	13	TRBJ2-7	ASSLGGDYPYEQY
TRBV11-2	13	TRBJ2-7	ASSLSSGSAYEQY
TRBV7-9	13	TRBJ1-1	ASSLVGGLVPEAF
TRBV7-2	13	TRBJ2-7	ASSLVSSGKFEQY
TRBV23-1	13	TRBJ2-3	ASTQGAYGTDTQY
TRBV7-3	17	TRBJ2-3	ASSSPATSGRTYTDTQY
TRBV29-1	9	TRBJ2-1	SSQTYNEQF
TRBV12-3/TRBV12-4	16	TRBJ1-3	ASSPPPLQGASGNTIY
TRBV11-3	14	TRBJ2-3	ASSLGGGGGADTQY
TRBV20-1	12	TRBJ1-5	SAAPGRSNQPQH
TRBV28	13	TRBJ1-2	ASRGNELGNYGYT
TRBV6-2/TRBV6-3	12	TRBJ2-7	ASRTGGTGSEQY
TRBV5-4	13	TRBJ1-2	ASSPTLTAGGGYT
TRBV6-1	15	TRBJ2-7	ASSASTGGPNSYEQY
TRBV7-3	11	TRBJ2-5	ASSFNPKETQY
TRBV11-1	16	TRBJ2-1	ASSLRALAGGSYNEQF
TRBV5-6	13	TRBJ2-5	ASSLFTSGGETQY
TRBV12-3/TRBV12-4	13	TRBJ1-2	ASSLGAGTAGGYT
TRBV28	12	TRBJ1-4	ASSLERGAQKLF
TRBV12-3/TRBV12-4	9	TRBJ1-1	ASSLDTEAF
TRBV20-1	13	TRBJ1-2	SAKLAGRGDYGYT
TRBV7-6	14	TRBJ2-7	ASSLGTSGTANEQY
TRBV6-1	11	TRBJ2-5	ASSYLLQETQY
TRBV28	13	TRBJ2-1	AESLQGPPGNEQF
TRBV7-8	14	TRBJ2-7	ASSPRRGSSYYEQY
TRBV7-9	10	TRBJ1-1	ARRPMNTEAF
TRBV14	10	TRBJ2-7	ASGTGIYEQY
TRBV15	13	TRBJ2-5	ATSRDVAYQETQY
TRBV28	10	TRBJ2-3	ASSELHEAQY
TRBV7-2	14	TRBJ2-5	ASSAPWTGLGETQY
TRBV7-6	14	TRBJ1-4	ASSSTGDGTNEKLF
TRBV6-6	12	TRBJ1-1	ASSVQPGNTEAF
TRBV20-1	11	TRBJ1-2	SAREVGRYGYT
TRBV5-1	12	TRBJ2-3	ASSLAQVPDTQY
TRBV29-1	9	TRBJ1-2	SVRQDYGYT
TRBV4-3	13	TRBJ2-7	ASSPSGTRLSEQY
TRBV28	15	TRBJ1-3	ASSEIYRGLSGNTIY
TRBV7-9	13	TRBJ2-3	ASSSRTGVRDTQY